The clone carrying this T cell receptor (beta chain) was seen a single time. At one end the junction does not follow the germline gene, possibly because of a read error. TCRdb's copy holds only in-frame clones and misses some; the assay was immunoSEQ multiplex PCR. This table has over 10,000 clones, 85% to 90% appearing once. The data originate from a study of T cell clonotyping in hematopoietic cell transplantation. This CDR3 has 13 amino acids. Germline values: CDR1 SGHRS, CDR2 YFSETQ. The sequencing sample was made of peripheral blood mononuclear cells. This chain links TRBV5-1 with TRBJ2-7, with D unclear. The TCR comes from a human donor who either received an allogeneic hematopoietic cell transplant for a myeloid malignancy or was a related donor (not recorded which). Some clones in this sample may be carry-over from other donors' samples. This chain's CDR3 is CASSLAVSKDHLF. The CDR3 nucleotides read TGCGCCAGCAGCTTGGCCGTCAGCAAAGACCACTTATTC.